Listed below are T cell receptor beta chains from one sample, sequenced in a study of spatial heterogeneity in lung cancer. MiXCR was run by TCRdb on the 5' RACE reads, yielding one entry per CDR3 protein. The sample lists 45,000 to 65,000 distinct CDR3 sequences; approximately 7% were seen once. Here the sequenced sample was PBMCs, taken at surgery. These receptors were taken from a female donor with early-stage non-small cell lung cancer. Each CDR3 is given with its conserved first and last residue. D genes are given only for firm matches. Rows give clone size only sometimes, using once, few, many, or a class for an expanded clone.

clone_size: many; v_call: TRBV5-5; j_call: TRBJ2-7; d_call: .; cdr3_aa: CASSFGQASYEQYF; cdr3_nt: TGTGCCAGCAGCTTTGGGCAGGCTTCCTACGAGCAGTACTTC
clone_size: .; v_call: TRBV6-5; j_call: TRBJ2-3; d_call: TRBD2; cdr3_aa: CASSPLAGFTDTQYF; cdr3_nt: TGTGCCAGCAGCCCTTTAGCGGGGTTCACAGATACGCAGTATTTT
clone_size: .; v_call: TRBV7-9; j_call: TRBJ2-1; d_call: .; cdr3_aa: CASSLASYNEQFF; cdr3_nt: TGTGCCAGCAGCTTAGCCAGCTACAATGAGCAGTTCTTC
clone_size: few; v_call: TRBV12-3/TRBV12-4; j_call: TRBJ1-3; d_call: .; cdr3_aa: CASSFALTRDAGNTIYF; cdr3_nt: TGTGCCAGCAGTTTCGCTTTAACCCGGGACGCCGGAAACACCATATATTTT
clone_size: .; v_call: TRBV12-3/TRBV12-4; j_call: TRBJ2-1; d_call: .; cdr3_aa: CASSPHGSSSYNEQFF; cdr3_nt: TGTGCCAGCAGTCCCCATGGGAGCAGCTCCTACAATGAGCAGTTCTTC
clone_size: many; v_call: TRBV29-1; j_call: TRBJ2-3; d_call: TRBD2; cdr3_aa: CSVGGGQTDTQYF; cdr3_nt: TGCAGCGTCGGGGGGGGGCAGACAGATACGCAGTATTTT
clone_size: .; v_call: TRBV7-7; j_call: TRBJ2-5; d_call: .; cdr3_aa: CASSLSPAEETQYF; cdr3_nt: TGTGCCAGCAGCTTATCCCCCGCCGAGGAGACCCAGTACTTC
clone_size: many; v_call: TRBV5-1; j_call: TRBJ2-7; d_call: .; cdr3_aa: CASKMEGRYEQYF; cdr3_nt: TGCGCCAGCAAAATGGAGGGGCGGTACGAGCAGTACTTC
clone_size: few; v_call: TRBV7-9; j_call: TRBJ2-1; d_call: .; cdr3_aa: CASSFPETFYYNEQFF; cdr3_nt: TGTGCCAGCAGCTTTCCGGAGACCTTTTACTACAATGAGCAGTTCTTC
clone_size: .; v_call: TRBV7-3; j_call: TRBJ1-2; d_call: .; cdr3_aa: CASSPGQLTNYGYTF; cdr3_nt: TGTGCCAGCAGCCCTGGACAGCTTACTAACTATGGCTACACCTTC
clone_size: many; v_call: TRBV6-5; j_call: TRBJ2-1; d_call: TRBD1; cdr3_aa: CASSYGGTGGSNEQFF; cdr3_nt: TGTGCCAGCAGTTACGGGGGGACAGGGGGCTCCAATGAGCAGTTCTTC
clone_size: .; v_call: TRBV10-2; j_call: TRBJ1-5; d_call: .; cdr3_aa: CASSESDRYQPQHF; cdr3_nt: TGCGCCAGCAGTGAGTCCGACAGGTATCAGCCCCAGCATTTT
clone_size: few; v_call: TRBV4-3; j_call: TRBJ2-5; d_call: .; cdr3_aa: CASSQDLVAGLAQYF; cdr3_nt: TGCGCCAGCAGCCAAGATCTAGTGGCCGGTTTAGCCCAGTACTTC
clone_size: .; v_call: TRBV20-1; j_call: TRBJ1-6; d_call: TRBD1; cdr3_aa: CSARAAGGNSNSPLHF; cdr3_nt: TGCAGTGCTCGAGCGGCAGGGGGCAATAGTAATTCACCCCTCCACTTT
clone_size: many; v_call: TRBV12-3/TRBV12-4; j_call: TRBJ2-2; d_call: TRBD2; cdr3_aa: CASSLGGGVTGELFF; cdr3_nt: TGTGCCAGCAGTTTAGGCGGGGGGGTCACCGGGGAGCTGTTTTTT
clone_size: many; v_call: TRBV7-9; j_call: TRBJ2-6; d_call: .; cdr3_aa: CASSLGAGSGANVLTF; cdr3_nt: TGTGCCAGCAGCTTAGGTGCAGGGTCTGGGGCCAACGTCCTGACTTTC
clone_size: many; v_call: TRBV2; j_call: TRBJ2-3; d_call: .; cdr3_aa: CATKEGVTTDTQYF; cdr3_nt: TGTGCCACAAAAGAGGGGGTCACCACAGATACGCAGTATTTT
clone_size: few; v_call: TRBV2; j_call: TRBJ1-6; d_call: .; cdr3_aa: CASSGFTGTNSPLHF; cdr3_nt: TGTGCCAGCAGTGGTTTTACAGGAACCAATTCACCCCTCCACTTT
clone_size: many; v_call: TRBV7-2; j_call: TRBJ2-1; d_call: .; cdr3_aa: CASSSTPSLDGFF; cdr3_nt: TGTGCCAGCAGCTCCACCCCTAGCTTGGACGGGTTCTTC
clone_size: many; v_call: TRBV20-1; j_call: TRBJ2-5; d_call: TRBD2; cdr3_aa: CAGGQETQYF; cdr3_nt: TGCGCGGGGGGGCAAGAGACCCAGTACTTC
clone_size: many; v_call: TRBV29-1; j_call: TRBJ2-2; d_call: TRBD1; cdr3_aa: CSAHDRGGNTGELFF; cdr3_nt: TGCAGCGCCCATGACAGGGGAGGGAACACCGGGGAGCTGTTTTTT
clone_size: medium-sized; v_call: TRBV29-1; j_call: TRBJ2-7; d_call: .; cdr3_aa: CSVEGTDYEQYF; cdr3_nt: TGCAGCGTTGAAGGGACAGACTACGAGCAGTACTTC
clone_size: many; v_call: TRBV5-8; j_call: TRBJ2-7; d_call: .; cdr3_aa: CASSRTMREQYF; cdr3_nt: TGTGCCAGCAGCAGGACCATGAGAGAGCAGTACTTC
clone_size: many; v_call: TRBV11-2; j_call: TRBJ2-1; d_call: .; cdr3_aa: CASSRTRGSYNEQFF; cdr3_nt: TGTGCCAGCAGCCGTACCCGGGGATCCTACAATGAGCAGTTCTTC
clone_size: many; v_call: TRBV5-6; j_call: TRBJ2-7; d_call: .; cdr3_aa: CASSLYPNLYEQYF; cdr3_nt: TGTGCCAGCAGCTTGTATCCGAACCTTTACGAGCAGTACTTC
clone_size: .; v_call: TRBV7-9; j_call: TRBJ1-5; d_call: .; cdr3_aa: CTSSDSNQPQHF; cdr3_nt: TGTACCAGCAGCGATTCCAATCAGCCCCAGCATTTT
clone_size: many; v_call: TRBV12-3/TRBV12-4; j_call: TRBJ1-1; d_call: .; cdr3_aa: CASSFGGDTEAFF; cdr3_nt: TGTGCCAGCAGTTTCGGGGGAGACACTGAAGCTTTCTTT
clone_size: many; v_call: TRBV11-3; j_call: TRBJ2-3; d_call: TRBD2; cdr3_aa: CASSPGSGSTDTQYF; cdr3_nt: TGTGCCAGCAGCCCTGGTAGCGGGAGCACAGATACGCAGTATTTT
clone_size: many; v_call: TRBV13; j_call: TRBJ2-1; d_call: TRBD2; cdr3_aa: CASSPDGGSSYNEQFF; cdr3_nt: TGTGCCAGCAGCCCTGACGGGGGGAGCTCCTACAATGAGCAGTTCTTC
clone_size: many; v_call: TRBV5-1; j_call: TRBJ2-6; d_call: TRBD1; cdr3_aa: CASSLSGQGPLNVLTF; cdr3_nt: TGCGCCAGCAGCTTGTCAGGACAGGGGCCCCTCAACGTCCTGACTTTC
clone_size: many; v_call: TRBV9; j_call: TRBJ2-1; d_call: .; cdr3_aa: CASSSLPDSYNEQFF; cdr3_nt: TGTGCCAGCAGCTCCCTACCTGACTCCTACAATGAGCAGTTCTTC
clone_size: few; v_call: TRBV7-2; j_call: TRBJ2-2; d_call: TRBD1; cdr3_aa: CASSQGQANTGELFF; cdr3_nt: TGTGCCAGCAGCCAAGGACAGGCGAACACCGGGGAGCTGTTTTTT
clone_size: many; v_call: TRBV20-1; j_call: TRBJ1-5; d_call: .; cdr3_aa: CSASLGGTGAQPQHF; cdr3_nt: TGCAGTGCTAGTTTGGGAGGGACCGGGGCTCAGCCCCAGCATTTT
clone_size: few; v_call: TRBV6-2/TRBV6-3; j_call: TRBJ1-2; d_call: TRBD1; cdr3_aa: CASSAAAGTVRGYTF; cdr3_nt: TGTGCCAGCAGTGCCGCCGCCGGGACAGTTAGGGGCTACACCTTC
clone_size: many; v_call: TRBV5-1; j_call: TRBJ1-1; d_call: .; cdr3_aa: CASSLVGPVAFF; cdr3_nt: TGCGCCAGCAGCTTGGTGGGCCCGGTTGCTTTCTTT
clone_size: few; v_call: TRBV5-1; j_call: TRBJ1-2; d_call: .; cdr3_aa: CASSLADLTGNGYTF; cdr3_nt: TGCGCCAGCAGCTTGGCCGACCTAACAGGGAATGGCTACACCTTC
clone_size: many; v_call: TRBV11-2; j_call: TRBJ2-1; d_call: .; cdr3_aa: CASSLGRSSYNEQFF; cdr3_nt: TGTGCCAGCAGCTTGGGACGGAGCTCCTACAATGAGCAGTTCTTC
clone_size: few; v_call: TRBV5-1; j_call: TRBJ2-1; d_call: TRBD2; cdr3_aa: CASSLARGGYNEQFF; cdr3_nt: TGCGCCAGCAGCTTGGCGCGGGGGGGTTACAATGAGCAGTTCTTC
clone_size: many; v_call: TRBV14; j_call: TRBJ1-2; d_call: .; cdr3_aa: CASSQDNYGYTF; cdr3_nt: TGTGCCAGCAGCCAAGATAACTATGGCTACACCTTC
clone_size: few; v_call: TRBV2; j_call: TRBJ2-1; d_call: TRBD2; cdr3_aa: CASSEALARGGNEQFF; cdr3_nt: TGTGCCAGCAGTGAAGCATTGGCGCGCGGGGGGAATGAGCAGTTCTTC
clone_size: many; v_call: TRBV7-2; j_call: TRBJ2-1; d_call: .; cdr3_aa: CASSLSGVPNEQFF; cdr3_nt: TGTGCCAGCAGCCTTTCCGGGGTACCCAATGAGCAGTTCTTC
clone_size: .; v_call: TRBV12-3/TRBV12-4; j_call: TRBJ2-5; d_call: .; cdr3_aa: CASSFGNGGHRVTQYF; cdr3_nt: TGTGCCAGCAGTTTTGGTAACGGGGGCCATAGGGTGACCCAGTACTTC
clone_size: few; v_call: TRBV20-1; j_call: TRBJ2-4; d_call: .; cdr3_aa: CSAPLGGLAAKNIQYF; cdr3_nt: TGCAGTGCGCCCTTGGGGGGGCTTGCGGCCAAAAACATTCAGTACTTC
clone_size: many; v_call: TRBV20-1; j_call: TRBJ1-1; d_call: .; cdr3_aa: CSARDVYSLNTEAFF; cdr3_nt: TGCAGTGCTAGAGATGTCTACAGTCTCAACACTGAAGCTTTCTTT
clone_size: .; v_call: TRBV7-2; j_call: TRBJ1-1; d_call: .; cdr3_aa: CASSRQVGTEAFF; cdr3_nt: TGTGCCAGCAGCCGCCAGGTGGGCACTGAAGCTTTCTTT
clone_size: many; v_call: TRBV7-2; j_call: TRBJ1-2; d_call: .; cdr3_aa: CASSLVTTNYGYTF; cdr3_nt: TGTGCCAGCAGCTTAGTCACCACTAACTATGGCTACACCTTC
clone_size: many; v_call: TRBV11-2; j_call: TRBJ2-3; d_call: .; cdr3_aa: CASSLDGRTDTQYF; cdr3_nt: TGTGCCAGCAGCCTGGACGGACGCACAGATACGCAGTATTTT
clone_size: many; v_call: TRBV20-1; j_call: TRBJ2-7; d_call: TRBD2; cdr3_aa: CSATQGGGGSYEQYF; cdr3_nt: TGCAGTGCAACCCAGGGCGGGGGAGGTTCCTACGAGCAGTACTTC
clone_size: many; v_call: TRBV5-8; j_call: TRBJ1-5; d_call: .; cdr3_aa: CASSDGTDNQPQHF; cdr3_nt: TGTGCCAGCAGCGACGGGACCGACAATCAGCCCCAGCATTTT
clone_size: many; v_call: TRBV4-3; j_call: TRBJ2-5; d_call: .; cdr3_aa: CASSQDRKEETQYF; cdr3_nt: TGCGCCAGCAGCCAAGATCGCAAGGAAGAGACCCAGTACTTC
clone_size: many; v_call: TRBV5-1; j_call: TRBJ2-5; d_call: TRBD1; cdr3_aa: CASQNTGGGETQYF; cdr3_nt: TGCGCCAGTCAAAATACAGGGGGCGGGGAGACCCAGTACTTC
clone_size: few; v_call: TRBV2; j_call: TRBJ1-1; d_call: .; cdr3_aa: CASTHEPVGTEAFF; cdr3_nt: TGTGCCAGCACCCACGAGCCTGTTGGCACTGAAGCTTTCTTT
clone_size: .; v_call: TRBV27; j_call: TRBJ1-2; d_call: TRBD1; cdr3_aa: CASSLDSTGGSGYTF; cdr3_nt: TGTGCCAGCAGTTTAGATTCCACAGGGGGCTCTGGCTACACCTTC
clone_size: few; v_call: TRBV7-9; j_call: TRBJ2-7; d_call: .; cdr3_aa: CASSPRDLYEQYF; cdr3_nt: TGTGCCAGCAGCCCAAGGGACCTATACGAGCAGTACTTC
clone_size: many; v_call: TRBV18; j_call: TRBJ2-7; d_call: .; cdr3_aa: CASSTPVNNYEQYF; cdr3_nt: TGTGCCAGCTCAACCCCAGTAAATAACTACGAGCAGTACTTC
clone_size: many; v_call: TRBV20-1; j_call: TRBJ2-1; d_call: .; cdr3_aa: CSASRGRVSLAHEQFF; cdr3_nt: TGCAGTGCTAGTAGGGGCAGGGTCAGCCTCGCTCATGAGCAGTTCTTC
clone_size: .; v_call: TRBV3-1; j_call: TRBJ2-7; d_call: .; cdr3_aa: CASSLRQVTYEQYF; cdr3_nt: TGTGCCAGCAGCCTACGACAGGTAACCTACGAGCAGTACTTC
clone_size: many; v_call: TRBV7-9; j_call: TRBJ1-4; d_call: .; cdr3_aa: CASSLLVENEKLFF; cdr3_nt: TGTGCCAGCAGCTTGCTCGTGGAAAATGAAAAACTGTTTTTT
clone_size: .; v_call: TRBV3-1; j_call: TRBJ1-3; d_call: TRBD1; cdr3_aa: CASSQPTGPGNTIYF; cdr3_nt: TGTGCCAGCAGCCAACCGACAGGGCCGGGAAACACCATATATTTT
clone_size: many; v_call: TRBV5-1; j_call: TRBJ1-4; d_call: TRBD1; cdr3_aa: CASSLGFGTGDFKLFF; cdr3_nt: TGCGCCAGCAGCTTGGGATTTGGGACAGGGGACTTTAAACTGTTTTTT